This entry describes one T cell receptor (beta chain). The antigen is unknown. The data derive from a study of identical twins. Findings and limits, study-wide: Out-of-frame alpha sequences common to twins exhibited a surplus of low generation probability. The authors drew conclusions from cross-sectional statistical analysis rather than following the same donors. Analyses of zero insertions could be partly confounded by invariant MAIT and iNKT cells.

The germline CDR1 and CDR2 sequences are MNHEY and SMNVEV (reference sequence). This CDR3 comprises 16 residues. V was shortened by 4 bases and J by 0 bases, with 13 bases between the two germline ends. Template switching supplied a universal primer site; unique molecular identifiers were carried on the cDNA. Via MiXCR, TCRdb re-called the 5' RACE reads, giving one row per CDR3 protein. Among more than 1.5 million distinct CDR3 sequences listed, about 32% were seen once. This rearrangement joins TRBV27 to TRBJ2-1, with no clear D. This TCR was sampled from a newborn girl in good health. The sequenced sample consisted of cord blood. CDR3 nucleotides: TGTGCCAGCAGTTCGGGCAGCGTAAGCTCCTACAATGAGCAGTTCTTC. It codes for CASSSGSVSSYNEQFF.